Given below is one TCR beta chain in context. This record comes from a study of T cells after somatic rescue of genetic block. CDR1 SGHRS and CDR2 YFSETQ come from the germline V gene. V was trimmed by 0 bases and J by 4 bases, leaving 8 bases between them. This CDR3 has 14 residues. Profiled with immunoSEQ multiplex PCR; TCRdb holds only in-frame clones, not every one. This sample has over 95,000 clones, with about 93% found just once. The chain uses TRBV5-1 and TRBJ1-3; the D is unclear. The specimen was peripheral blood mononuclear cells (PBMCs). This receptor was identified in a young woman. This CDR3 is CASSLDVRGNTIYF. CDR3 bases: TGCGCCAGCAGCTTGGATGTCCGCGGAAACACCATATATTTT.